Presented here are 3 T cell receptor beta chains from one specimen sequenced in a study of regulatory T cells in long-lasting Graves disease. Investigators prepared the TCR beta libraries by applying iRepertoire HTBI primers and Arm-PCR of CDR3 regions. TCRdb redid the calling of the multiplex PCR reads with MiXCR, one entry per CDR3 protein. This table holds 400,000 or so distinct CDR3 sequences, around 22% found once. Time point of the sample: persistent/refractory GD, antithyroid drugs over 5 years with positive TRAb. RNA from PBMCs was the source of the TCR library. The specimen was peripheral blood mononuclear cells (PBMCs), collected when the disease was refractory, from a patient treated with antithyroid drugs. The receptor source for this set is a female donor with Graves disease.

The chain recombines TRBV9 with TRBJ2-7; a weak D match, TRBD1 (5 bases). The CDR3 loop spans 16 amino acids. The V and J ends lost 4 bases and 4 bases respectively, with 21 bases between them. CDR1 SGDLS and CDR2 YYNGEE come from the germline V gene. The CDR3 bases are TGTGCCAGCAGCTCACACCACCAGGGCCCTCTATACGAGCAGTACTTC. Translation: CASSSHHQGPLYEQYF. The whole variable domain, remainder taken from reference TRBV9 and TRBJ2-7, is DSGVTQTPKHLITATGQRVTLRCSPRSGDLSVYWYQQSLDQGLQFLIQYYNGEERAKGNILERFSAQQFPDLHSELNLSSLELGDSALYFCASSSHHQGPLYEQYFGPGTRLTVT.

This clonotype was seen ten or more times. The chain couples TRBV28 to TRBJ2-5, with D unclear. Germline-derived CDR1 and CDR2 are MDHEN and SYDVKM. The CDR3 covers 13 residues. Trimming pared 6 bases from V and 0 bases from J, leaving 8 bases between. CDR3 sequence: CASRRSNQETQYF. The CDR3 bases are TGTGCCAGCAGGCGATCAAACCAAGAGACCCAGTACTTC.

The V call is TRBV28, the J call TRBJ1-3, with D hard to call. The germline V gene has CDR1 MDHEN and CDR2 SYDVKM. The CDR3 has 14 residues. V lost 8 bases to trimming and J lost 0 bases, with 11 bases between them. The DNA for the CDR3 is TGTGCCAGCTTAGGATCTCTCTCTGGAAACACCATATATTTT. Translated, it gives CASLGSLSGNTIYF.